Below are 13 T cell receptor beta chains sequenced from a single sample in a study of blood T cell repertoires in COVID-19. Measured with immunoSEQ multiplex PCR; TCRdb has only the in-frame clones, and not every one. The sample carries 150,000 to 200,000 clones, 79% recorded once. Material: peripheral blood. These receptors were obtained from a man in his 60s with active or convalescent COVID-19.

The chain combines TRBV29-1 with TRBJ2-5; TRBD1 might be the D (6 bases). Trimming took off 7 bases at V and 1 base at J, with 13 bases between the two ends. CDR1 and CDR2 (germline): SQVTM, ANQGSEA. This CDR3 has 13 residues. CDR3 in DNA: TGCAGCGGCCGACAGGAGTTCCAAGAGACCCAGTACTTC. Its protein product is CSGRQEFQETQYF.

This chain uses TRBV5-1 with TRBJ2-3, with 9 bases aligning to TRBD2. Germline CDR1 SGHRS, CDR2 YFSETQ. CDR3 size: 16 residues. The V segment lost 3 bases and the J segment 2 bases; nucleotides outside the gene matches: 7. The DNA of the CDR3 is TGCGCCAGCAGCTACATAGCGGGAGACGCCACAGATACGCAGTATTTT. It translates to CASSYIAGDATDTQYF.

The chain recombines TRBV28 with TRBJ2-5, with D possibly matching TRBD1 (6 bases). The CDR3 spans 14 residues. The germline V gene has CDR1 MDHEN and CDR2 SYDVKM. V was shortened by 5 bases and J by 0 bases, with 10 bases between the two germline ends. For the CDR3, the DNA is TGTGCCAGCAGTACCGGGACATACCAAGAGACCCAGTACTTC. It is translated as CASSTGTYQETQYF.

This chain links TRBV11-2 with TRBJ1-2; D not resolved. Germline assignment: CDR1 SGHAT and CDR2 FQNNGV. The CDR3 contains 13 residues. Deletions cut 4 bases from V and 7 bases from J, with 13 bases between. CDR3 amino acids: CASSSRLDGGYTF. The DNA of the CDR3 is TGTGCCAGCAGCTCCCGACTAGATGGTGGCTACACCTTC.

This clone was recorded once. This chain connects TRBV18 to TRBJ2-2; the D is unclear. The CDR3 contains 15 residues. CDR1 is KGHSH and CDR2 is LQKENI in the germline V gene. Trimming took 4 bases from V and 5 from J, leaving 14 bases between them. The CDR3 region is CASSQHAEPTGELFF. The CDR3 coding sequence is TGTGCCAGCTCACAGCACGCGGAGCCTACCGGGGAGCTGTTTTTT. The full variable domain, completed using reference TRBV18 and TRBJ2-2, is NAGVMQNPRHLVRRRGQEARLRCSPMKGHSHVYWYRQLPEEGLKFMVYLQKENIIDESGMPKERFSAEFPKEGPSILRIQQVVRGDSAAYFCASSQHAEPTGELFFGEGSRLTVL.

The chain joins TRBV19 to TRBJ1-5, with D perhaps TRBD1 (6 bases). Germline CDR1 reads LNHDA; CDR2 reads SQIVND (reference sequence). This CDR3 is built from 13 residues. The ends were cut back, 7 bases at V and 7 bases at J, with 14 bases in the middle. In nucleotides, the CDR3 is TGTGCCAGTACCCCAACAGGGAAACAGCCCCAGCATTTT. It is translated as CASTPTGKQPQHF. The variable domain in full, with the rest retrieved from reference TRBV19 and TRBJ1-5, is DGGITQSPKYLFRKEGQNVTLSCEQNLNHDAMYWYRQDPGQGLRLIYYSQIVNDFQKGDIAEGYSVSREKKESFPLTVTSAQKNPTAFYLCASTPTGKQPQHFGDGTRLSIL.

The chain employs TRBV28 and TRBJ2-1, with TRBD2 identical over 15 bases. The V gene's germline CDR1 is MDHEN and CDR2 SYDVKM. The CDR3 length is 18 residues. V dropped 6 bases and J dropped 1; count of bases not matched to a gene: 7. CDR3 region: CASRNSGLAGGSYNEQFF. Here the CDR3 DNA reads TGTGCCAGCAGGAACAGCGGACTAGCGGGAGGGTCCTACAATGAGCAGTTCTTC.

CDR3 coding DNA: TGTGCCAGCAGTTTATCAGCAGGGGAGAAGCATCAGCCCCAGCATTTT. It specifies CASSLSAGEKHQPQHF. This rearrangement joins TRBV27 to TRBJ1-5; D might be TRBD1 (6 bases). From germline, CDR1 is MNHEY and CDR2 SMNVEV (reference sequence). This CDR3 has 16 residues. Trimming left V 0 bases short and J 5 bases short, with 14 bases between.

V and J are TRBV3-1 (or the pseudogene TRBV3-2) and TRBJ2-3; 8 bases match TRBD2. CDR1 and CDR2 from the germline V gene are LGHDT and YNNKEL (reference sequence). The ends lost 0 bases at V and 4 bases at J; junction bases unmatched: 6. The CDR3 covers 16 residues. CDR3: CASSQDFSGIADTQYF. CDR3 DNA sequence: TGTGCCAGCAGCCAAGATTTTAGCGGGATCGCAGATACGCAGTATTTT.

This sequence joins TRBV19 and TRBJ1-2, with a possible D match to TRBD1 (5 bases). The CDR3 totals 14 residues. Deletions cut 9 bases from V and 1 base from J, with 15 bases between. Germline V CDR1 and CDR2: LNHDA, SQIVND (reference sequence). The CDR3 here is CASSRGILNYGYTF. The CDR3 DNA follows: TGTGCCAGCTCCCGGGGGATCCTTAACTATGGCTACACCTTC. Full variable domain (rest looked up from reference TRBV19 and TRBJ1-2): DGGITQSPKYLFRKEGQNVTLSCEQNLNHDAMYWYRQDPGQGLRLIYYSQIVNDFQKGDIAEGYSVSREKKESFPLTVTSAQKNPTAFYLCASSRGILNYGYTFGSGTRLTVV.

CDR3 loop: CASSQDLGNEQFF. The CDR3 DNA follows: TGTGCCAGCAGCCAAGATCTAGGTAATGAGCAGTTCTTC. The rearrangement joins TRBV4-2 to TRBJ2-1; D remains unclear. The V end lost 0 bases, the J end lost 7 bases, and 7 bases lay between the germline ends. The CDR3 extends over 13 amino acids. CDR1 LGHNA and CDR2 YNFKEQ come from the germline V gene.

The chain is built from TRBV19 and TRBJ2-3, with TRBD2 as a possible D gene (5 bases). Germline V gives CDR1 LNHDA, CDR2 SQIVND (reference sequence). The CDR3 totals 14 residues. V lost 5 bases and J lost 0, with 9 bases in between. For the CDR3, the DNA is TGTGCCAGTAGTTTCTCGGGAAGCACAGATACGCAGTATTTT. Encoded protein: CASSFSGSTDTQYF.

V gene TRBV9 combines with J gene TRBJ2-3, with D possibly matching TRBD2 (6 bases). Germline assignment: CDR1 SGDLS and CDR2 YYNGEE. V gave up 0 bases and J gave up 2 bases, with 10 bases separating them. The CDR3 loop spans 15 amino acids. The CDR3 reads CASSVAGTVTDTQYF. Here the CDR3 DNA reads TGTGCCAGCAGCGTAGCGGGGACTGTCACAGATACGCAGTATTTT. The full variable domain, rest sourced from reference TRBV9 and TRBJ2-3, is DSGVTQTPKHLITATGQRVTLRCSPRSGDLSVYWYQQSLDQGLQFLIQYYNGEERAKGNILERFSAQQFPDLHSELNLSSLELGDSALYFCASSVAGTVTDTQYFGPGTRLTVL.